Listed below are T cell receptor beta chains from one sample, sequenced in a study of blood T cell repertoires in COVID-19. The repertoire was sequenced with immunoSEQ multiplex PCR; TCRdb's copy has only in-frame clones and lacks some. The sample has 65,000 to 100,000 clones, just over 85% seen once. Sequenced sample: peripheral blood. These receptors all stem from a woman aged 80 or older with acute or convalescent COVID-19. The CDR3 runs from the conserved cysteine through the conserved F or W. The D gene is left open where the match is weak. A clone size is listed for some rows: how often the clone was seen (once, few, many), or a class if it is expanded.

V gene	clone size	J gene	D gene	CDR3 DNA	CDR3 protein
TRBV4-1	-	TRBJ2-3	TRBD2	TGCGCCAGCACAGGCCGAACTAGCGGGAGTTTAACAGATACGCAGTATTTT	CASTGRTSGSLTDTQYF
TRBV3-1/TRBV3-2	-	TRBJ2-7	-	TGTGCCAGCAGCCTTCACATCTACGAGCAGTACTTC	CASSLHIYEQYF
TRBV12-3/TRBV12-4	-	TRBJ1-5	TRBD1	TGTGCCAGCGGGACAGGGGGCGTTCAGCCCCAGCATTTT	CASGTGGVQPQHF
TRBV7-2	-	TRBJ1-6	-	TGTGCCAGCAGCAAATATTCCGGGACAAGTAATTCACCCCTCCACTTT	CASSKYSGTSNSPLHF
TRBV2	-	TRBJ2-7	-	TGTGCCAGCAGTGAAGGTTACATCCTCCTCTACGAGCAGTACTTC	CASSEGYILLYEQYF
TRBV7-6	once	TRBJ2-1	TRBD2	TGTGCCAGCAGCTTAGACGGGACGGGGGGGTACAATGAGCAGTTCTTC	CASSLDGTGGYNEQFF
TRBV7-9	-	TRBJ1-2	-	TGTGCCAGCAGCTTAGCAGAGGGAGGGAAAGGCTACACCTTC	CASSLAEGGKGYTF
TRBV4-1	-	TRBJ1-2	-	TGCGCCAGCAGCCAAGAGGTTGTGCAGGACTATGGCTACACCTTC	CASSQEVVQDYGYTF
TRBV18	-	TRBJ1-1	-	TGTGCCAGCTCACTTGGAGGACAGTCGAACACTGAAGCTTTCTTT	CASSLGGQSNTEAFF
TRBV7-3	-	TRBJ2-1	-	TGTGCCAGCAGCTTAAACTACTACAATGAGCAGTTCTTC	CASSLNYYNEQFF
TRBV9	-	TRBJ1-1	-	TGTGCCAGCAGCGTAGTGGGGGGGCCTTACACTGAAGCTTTCTTT	CASSVVGGPYTEAFF
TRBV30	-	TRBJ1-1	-	TGTGCCTGGACCCGATCGGGACTCTATAGGGGTGAAGCTTTCTTT	CAWTRSGLYRGEAFF
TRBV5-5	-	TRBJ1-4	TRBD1	TGTGCCAGCAGCTTGGCTGGGACAGCCTCTAATGAAAAACTGTTTTTT	CASSLAGTASNEKLFF
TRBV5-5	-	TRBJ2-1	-	TGTGCCAGCAGCGTGGAGGGCGGGTCAACAAAGCCCCTCTTC	CASSVEGGSTKPLF
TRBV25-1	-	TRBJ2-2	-	TGTGCCAGCAGTGTATCCGGGGAGCTGTTTTTT	CASSVSGELFF
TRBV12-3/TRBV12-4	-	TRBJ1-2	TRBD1	TGTGCCAGCAGTTTCGACAGGGCTGGCTACACCTTC	CASSFDRAGYTF
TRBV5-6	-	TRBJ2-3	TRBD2	TGTGCCAGCAGCCGGGTGGCTAGCGGGGGTAGCACAGATACGCAGTATTTT	CASSRVASGGSTDTQYF
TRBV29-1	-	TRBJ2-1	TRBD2	TGCAGCGTTGCGCGGGAGGGGGATGAGCAGTTCTTC	CSVAREGDEQFF
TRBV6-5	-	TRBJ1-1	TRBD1	TGTGCCAGCAGATACCGGGACAGCCATATGAACACTGAAGCTTTCTTT	CASRYRDSHMNTEAFF
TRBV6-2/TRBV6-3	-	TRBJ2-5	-	TGTGCCAGCAGTTACCCCCAGCAGGGAGGAGAGACCCAGTACTTC	CASSYPQQGGETQYF
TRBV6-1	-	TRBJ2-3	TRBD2	TGTGCCAGCAGTGAAGTGCCTAGCGGGGGAGGGGCAGATACGCAGTATTTT	CASSEVPSGGGADTQYF
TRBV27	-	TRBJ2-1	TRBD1	TGTGCCAGCAGTTTAGGGACAGGGGGGAGGAATGAGCAGTTCTTC	CASSLGTGGRNEQFF
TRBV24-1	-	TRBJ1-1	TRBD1	TGTGCCACCAGTGATTTGGAAGGGGGCAGGGACACTGAAGCTTTCTTT	CATSDLEGGRDTEAFF
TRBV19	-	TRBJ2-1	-	TGTGCCAGTAGCACCAACGCGGCGGCAGGGGGGAATGAGCAGTTCTTC	CASSTNAAAGGNEQFF
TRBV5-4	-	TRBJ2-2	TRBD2	TGTGCCAGCAGCACACAGTACTCGGGGGGTACCGGGGAGCTGTTTTTT	CASSTQYSGGTGELFF
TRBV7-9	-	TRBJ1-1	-	TGTGCCAGCAGCTTGGAACAGGGGAACACTGAAGCTTTCTTT	CASSLEQGNTEAFF
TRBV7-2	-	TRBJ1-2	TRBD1	TGTGCCAGCAGCTCGGATACCAGGGGGTACTATGGCTACACCTTC	CASSSDTRGYYGYTF
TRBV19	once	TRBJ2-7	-	TGTGCCAGTAGTCCATCCTACGAGCAGTACTTC	CASSPSYEQYF
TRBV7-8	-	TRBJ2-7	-	TGTGCCAGCAGCTTAGTTCCAGGCCTTCCGTACTTC	CASSLVPGLPYF
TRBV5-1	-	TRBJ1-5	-	TGCGCCAGCAGCTTGGAAGGGGGTAATCAGCCCCAGCATTTT	CASSLEGGNQPQHF
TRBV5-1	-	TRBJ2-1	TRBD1	TGCGCCAGCAGCGCTCGACCGGGACAGGGTTTGAATGAGCAGTTCTTC	CASSARPGQGLNEQFF
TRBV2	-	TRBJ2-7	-	TGTGCCAGCAGTACCGGACAATCCCCCTACGAGCAGTACTTC	CASSTGQSPYEQYF
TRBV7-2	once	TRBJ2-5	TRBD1	TGTGCCAGCAGCCCTGGAGGGACAGGGAAAGAGACCCAGTACTTC	CASSPGGTGKETQYF
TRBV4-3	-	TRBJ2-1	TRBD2	TGCGCCAGCAGCCACGGACTAGCGGGGGGGAATGAGCAGTTCTTC	CASSHGLAGGNEQFF
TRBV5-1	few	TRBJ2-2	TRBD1	TGCGCCAGCAGCTTGGGGACAGGGCCCAGTGGCGGGGAGCTGTTTTTT	CASSLGTGPSGGELFF
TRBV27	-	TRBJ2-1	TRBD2	TGTGCCAGCAGAACAGCAACTAGCGGGACTTACAATGAGCAGTTCTTC	CASRTATSGTYNEQFF
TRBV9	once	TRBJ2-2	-	TGTGCCAGCAGGGAGGGGGCGGCAGAAAACACCGGGGAGCTGTTTTTT	CASREGAAENTGELFF
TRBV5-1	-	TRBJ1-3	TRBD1	TGCGCCAGCAGCCCCGGGACAGGGGGCTTGAACACCATATATTTT	CASSPGTGGLNTIYF
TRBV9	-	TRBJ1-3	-	TGTGCCAGCAGCGTAGGGCCAGGGAGAAACACCATATATTTT	CASSVGPGRNTIYF
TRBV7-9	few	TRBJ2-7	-	TGTGCCAGCACCCACTACGAGCAGTACTTC	CASTHYEQYF
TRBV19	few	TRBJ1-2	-	TGTGCCAGTAGTGTAGGCGGGGCTCTAAACTATGGCTACACCTTC	CASSVGGALNYGYTF
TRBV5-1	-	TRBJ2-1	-	TGCGCCAGCAGCTCTACAGGGAACTACAATGAGCAGTTCTTC	CASSSTGNYNEQFF
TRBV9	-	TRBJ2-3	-	TGTGCCAGCAGCGAGGAGCCGGGGGGCTTGACGCAGTATTTT	CASSEEPGGLTQYF
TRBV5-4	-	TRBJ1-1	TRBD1	TGTGCCAGCAGCGGGCAAACAGGGGACAACACTGAAGCTTTCTTT	CASSGQTGDNTEAFF
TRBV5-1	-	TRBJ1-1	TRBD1	TGCGCCAGCAATCTACAGGGGTCTGACACTGAAGCTTTCTTT	CASNLQGSDTEAFF
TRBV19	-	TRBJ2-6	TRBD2	TGTGCCAGTAGTACCCCCGGGGGGGCTGGGGCCAACGTCCTGACTTTC	CASSTPGGAGANVLTF
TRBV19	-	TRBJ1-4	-	TGTGCCAGTAGAAACAACGGGGTTGCAACTAATGAAAAACTGTTTTTT	CASRNNGVATNEKLFF
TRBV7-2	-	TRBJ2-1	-	TGTGCCAGCAGCTCAAGGGGGACTGAGCAGTTCTTC	CASSSRGTEQFF
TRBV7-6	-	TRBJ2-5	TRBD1	TGTGCCAGCAGCTCGCAGGGGGTCCAAGAGACCCAGTACTTC	CASSSQGVQETQYF
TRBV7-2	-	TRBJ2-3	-	TGTGCCAGCAGCTTAGCGCAGCGGGTCACAGATACGCAGTATTTT	CASSLAQRVTDTQYF